This TCR beta chain is from a study of CD8 T cells in ankylosing spondylitis. Whole-study findings and limits: The authors found the disease-linked clones to be CD8+ and relatively rare in peripheral blood. In synovial fluid and blood from reactive arthritis, some motif variants were previously reported. Clones tied to disease were said to be significantly enriched in matched ankylosing spondylitis synovial fluid. Ankylosing spondylitis blood appeared to be characterized by a TCR beta motif of about eight highly homologous variants.

Quantitative molecular-barcoded 5'-RACE generated the TCR beta libraries. A single record per CDR3 protein comes from TCRdb applying MiXCR to the 5' RACE reads. Among hundreds of thousands of distinct CDR3 sequences, 12% were seen once, and the ten largest hold approximately 0.51%. This clonotype was recorded at least ten times. No antigen is known for it. The V gene lost 3 bases and the J gene lost 4 bases, with 7 bases spanning the gap. This CDR3 is built from 13 residues. Germline-derived CDR1 and CDR2 are ENHRY and SYGVKD. Input material: blood, either unsorted or a sorted T cell fraction (not recorded which). The chain uses TRBV10-3 and TRBJ1-5, with D unresolved. The TCR sequence derives from a male donor with ankylosing spondylitis. In nucleotides, the CDR3 is TGTGCCATCAGTGAATCCGGGAATCAGCCCCAGCATTTT. Encoded protein: CAISESGNQPQHF.